This T cell receptor beta chain was identified during a study of human T cells and chemical hapten exposure. Study background: Per-sample TCR yields varied mainly from small pooled library volume differences. Study-level findings and limits: Expanded TCRs created a significantly greater count of big CDR3 similarity clusters than controls did.

This clonotype was picked up many times. Its antigen is unidentified. Authors' processing steps: TCRs per sample had a median of approximately 88,000 and ranged from about 23,224 to 700,000. MiXCR, applied by TCRdb to the RACE reads, yields one record per CDR3 protein. TCRdb's processing, not the study's, gives the V and J calls here. The table lists about 300,000 distinct CDR3 sequences, 4.5% to 5.5% of them singletons. J was trimmed by 4 bases and V by 5 bases; bases with no gene match: 13. The germline V gene encodes CDR1 LGHNA and CDR2 YSLEER. This CDR3 is built from 18 residues. Time point described: pre-sensitization, week 0. The treatment here: therapeutic diphenylcyclopropenone sensitization with weekly scalp DPC. Venepuncture was done earlier than the placement of each patch test.

The sample consisted of whole blood, taken in connection with sensitization to the hapten diphenylcyclopropenone (DPC). The receptor's source is a woman under 30 with alopecia areata. Some clones in this sample may be carry-over from other donors' samples. The chain has TRBV4-3 and TRBJ1-4; 10 positions match TRBD1. As DNA, the CDR3 is TGCGCCAGCAGCGACTTTCCCGGGACAGGGGAGATTAATGAAAAACTGTTTTTT. Its translation is CASSDFPGTGEINEKLFF.